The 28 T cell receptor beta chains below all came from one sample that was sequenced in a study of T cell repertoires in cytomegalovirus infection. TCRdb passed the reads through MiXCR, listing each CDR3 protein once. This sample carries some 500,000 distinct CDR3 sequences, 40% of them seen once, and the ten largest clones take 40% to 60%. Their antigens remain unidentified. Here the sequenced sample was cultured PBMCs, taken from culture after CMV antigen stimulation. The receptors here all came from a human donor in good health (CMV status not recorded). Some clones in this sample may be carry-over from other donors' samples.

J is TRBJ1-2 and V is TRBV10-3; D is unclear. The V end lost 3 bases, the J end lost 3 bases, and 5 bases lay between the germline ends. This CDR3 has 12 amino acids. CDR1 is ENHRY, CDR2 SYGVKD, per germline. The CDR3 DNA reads TGTGCCATCAGTGACAGCTACTATGGCTACACCTTC. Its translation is CAISDSYYGYTF.

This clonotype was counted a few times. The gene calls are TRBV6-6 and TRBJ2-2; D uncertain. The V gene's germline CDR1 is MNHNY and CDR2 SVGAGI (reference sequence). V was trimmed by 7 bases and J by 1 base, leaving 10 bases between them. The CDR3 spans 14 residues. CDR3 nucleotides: TGTGCCAGCAAATTTACGGGGAACACCGGGGAGCTGTTTTTT. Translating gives CASKFTGNTGELFF.

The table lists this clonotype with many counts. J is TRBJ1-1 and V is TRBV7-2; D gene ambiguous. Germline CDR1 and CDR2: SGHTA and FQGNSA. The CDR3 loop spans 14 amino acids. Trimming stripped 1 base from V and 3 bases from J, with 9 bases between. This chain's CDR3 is CASSLGMRDTEAFF. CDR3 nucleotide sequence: TGTGCCAGCAGCTTAGGGATGAGGGACACTGAAGCTTTCTTT.

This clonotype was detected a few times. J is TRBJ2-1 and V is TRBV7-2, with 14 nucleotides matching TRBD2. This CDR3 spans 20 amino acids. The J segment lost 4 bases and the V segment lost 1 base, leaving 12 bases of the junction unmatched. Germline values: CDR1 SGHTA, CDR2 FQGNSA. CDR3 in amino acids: CASSLVGTGLAGATYNEQFF. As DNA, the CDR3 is TGTGCCAGCAGCTTAGTGGGGACGGGACTAGCGGGGGCCACTTACAATGAGCAGTTCTTC.

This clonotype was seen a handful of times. CDR3 DNA sequence: TGTGCCAGCAGCTTGGGCAGGGTGGACCAGCCCCAGCATTTT. Encoded protein: CASSLGRVDQPQHF. The rearrangement links TRBV7-9 to TRBJ1-5; D may be TRBD1 (5 bases). The V gene lost 3 bases and the J gene lost 7 bases, with 13 bases spanning the gap. Germline CDR1 reads SEHNR; CDR2 reads FQNEAQ (reference sequence). The CDR3 runs 14 residues.

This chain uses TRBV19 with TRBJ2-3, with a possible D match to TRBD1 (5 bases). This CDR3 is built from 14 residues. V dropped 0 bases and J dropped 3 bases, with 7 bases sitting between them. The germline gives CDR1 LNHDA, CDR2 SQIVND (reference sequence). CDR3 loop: CASSIDPGTDTQYF. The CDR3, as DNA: TGTGCCAGTAGTATAGACCCAGGGACAGATACGCAGTATTTT.

The CDR3 sequence is CASSLFRDVPYEQYF. The CDR3 region has the DNA TGTGCCAGCAGCTTATTCCGGGACGTTCCCTACGAGCAGTACTTC. This chain links TRBV7-9 with TRBJ2-7; D could derive from TRBD1 or TRBD2 (5 bases each). V lost 2 bases, J lost 2 bases, and 13 bases lay in between. The CDR3 contains 15 residues. Looked up from germline, CDR1 is SEHNR and CDR2 is FQNEAQ (reference sequence). Full variable domain (rest looked up from reference TRBV7-9 and TRBJ2-7): DTGVSQNPRHKITKRGQNVTFRCDPISEHNRLYWYRQTLGQGPEFLTYFQNEAQLEKSRLLSDRFSAERPKGSFSTLEIQRTEQGDSAMYLCASSLFRDVPYEQYFGPGTRLTVT.

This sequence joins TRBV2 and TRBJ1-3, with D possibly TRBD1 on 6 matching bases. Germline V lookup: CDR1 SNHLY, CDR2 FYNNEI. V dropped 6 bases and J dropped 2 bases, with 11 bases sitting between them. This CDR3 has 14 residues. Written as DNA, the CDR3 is TGTGCCAGCAGACAATCAGGGGCTGGAAACACCATATATTTT. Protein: CASRQSGAGNTIYF. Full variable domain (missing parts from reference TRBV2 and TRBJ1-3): EPEVTQTPSHQVTQMGQEVILRCVPISNHLYFYWYRQILGQKVEFLVSFYNNEISEKSEIFDDQFSVERPDGSNFTLKIRSTKLEDSAMYFCASRQSGAGNTIYFGEGSWLTVV.

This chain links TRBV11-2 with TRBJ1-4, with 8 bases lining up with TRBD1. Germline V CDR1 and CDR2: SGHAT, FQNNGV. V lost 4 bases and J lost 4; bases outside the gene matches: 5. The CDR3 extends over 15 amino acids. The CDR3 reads CASSSSTGGNEKLFF. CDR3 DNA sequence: TGTGCCAGCAGCTCCTCCACAGGGGGTAATGAAAAACTGTTTTTT.

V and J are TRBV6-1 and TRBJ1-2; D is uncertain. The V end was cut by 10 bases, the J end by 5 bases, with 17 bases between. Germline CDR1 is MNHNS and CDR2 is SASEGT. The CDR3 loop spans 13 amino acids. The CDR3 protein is CATSRNEDYGYTF. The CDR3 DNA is TGTGCCACCTCCCGCAATGAGGATTATGGCTACACCTTC.

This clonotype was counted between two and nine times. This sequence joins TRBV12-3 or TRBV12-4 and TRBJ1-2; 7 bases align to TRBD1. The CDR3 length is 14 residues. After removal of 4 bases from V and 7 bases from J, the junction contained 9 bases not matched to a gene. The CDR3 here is CASSSSRDSSGYTF. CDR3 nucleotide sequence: TGTGCCAGCAGTTCATCGCGGGACAGTAGTGGCTACACCTTC.

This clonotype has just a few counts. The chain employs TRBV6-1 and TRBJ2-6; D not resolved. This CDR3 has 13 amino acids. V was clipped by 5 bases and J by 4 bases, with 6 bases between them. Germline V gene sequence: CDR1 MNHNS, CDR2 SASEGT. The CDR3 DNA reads TGTGCCAGCAGTACAACCGGGGCCAACGTCCTGACTTTC. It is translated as CASSTTGANVLTF.

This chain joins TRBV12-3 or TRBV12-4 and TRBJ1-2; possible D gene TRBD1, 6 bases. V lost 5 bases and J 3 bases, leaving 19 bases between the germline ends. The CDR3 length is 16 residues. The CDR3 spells CASSPALGARDYGYTF. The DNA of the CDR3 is TGTGCCAGCAGTCCGGCCCTGGGGGCGCGGGACTATGGCTACACCTTC.

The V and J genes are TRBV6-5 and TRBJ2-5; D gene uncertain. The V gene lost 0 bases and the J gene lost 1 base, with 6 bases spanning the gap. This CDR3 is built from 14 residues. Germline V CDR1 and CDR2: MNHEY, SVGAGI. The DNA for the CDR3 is TGTGCCAGCAGTTACTCGTATCGCCAAGAGACCCAGTACTTC. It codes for CASSYSYRQETQYF.

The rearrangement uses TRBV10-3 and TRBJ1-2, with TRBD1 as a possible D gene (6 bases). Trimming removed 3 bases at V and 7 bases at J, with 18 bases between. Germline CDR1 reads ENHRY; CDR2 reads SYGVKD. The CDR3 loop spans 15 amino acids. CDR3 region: CAISDQRGGFGGYTF. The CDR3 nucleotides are TGTGCCATCAGTGACCAGAGAGGGGGTTTCGGTGGCTACACCTTC.

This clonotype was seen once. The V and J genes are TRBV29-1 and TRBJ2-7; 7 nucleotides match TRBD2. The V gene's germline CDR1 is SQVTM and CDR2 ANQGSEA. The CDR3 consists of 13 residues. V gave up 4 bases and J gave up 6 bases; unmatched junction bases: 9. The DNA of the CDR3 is TGCAGCGTTGGCCGGACTAGTTTTGGCGAGCAGTACTTC. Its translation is CSVGRTSFGEQYF.

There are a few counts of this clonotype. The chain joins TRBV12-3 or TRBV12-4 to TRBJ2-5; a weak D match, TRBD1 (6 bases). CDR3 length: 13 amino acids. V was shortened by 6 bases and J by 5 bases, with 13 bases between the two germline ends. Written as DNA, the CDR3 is TGTGCCAGCAGGGACACAGGGTATGAGACCCAGTACTTC. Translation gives CASRDTGYETQYF.

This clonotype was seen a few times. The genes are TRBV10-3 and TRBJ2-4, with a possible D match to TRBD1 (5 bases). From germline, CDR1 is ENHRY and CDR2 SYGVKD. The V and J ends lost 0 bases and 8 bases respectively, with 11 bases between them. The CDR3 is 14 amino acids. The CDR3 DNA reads TGTGCCATCAGTGAGTCAGGGGTACTGGACATTCAGTACTTC. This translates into CAISESGVLDIQYF.

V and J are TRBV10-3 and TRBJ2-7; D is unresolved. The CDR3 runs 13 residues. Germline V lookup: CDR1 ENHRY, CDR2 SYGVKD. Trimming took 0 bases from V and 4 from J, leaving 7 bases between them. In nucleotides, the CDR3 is TGTGCCATCAGTGAGTCGATGGGGTACGAGCAGTACTTC. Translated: CAISESMGYEQYF.

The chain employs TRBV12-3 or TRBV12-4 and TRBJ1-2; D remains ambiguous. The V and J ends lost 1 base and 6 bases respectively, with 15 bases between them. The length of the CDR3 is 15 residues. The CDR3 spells CASSLDLGRTHGYTF. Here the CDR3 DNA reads TGTGCCAGCAGTTTAGATCTCGGCAGGACCCATGGCTACACCTTC.

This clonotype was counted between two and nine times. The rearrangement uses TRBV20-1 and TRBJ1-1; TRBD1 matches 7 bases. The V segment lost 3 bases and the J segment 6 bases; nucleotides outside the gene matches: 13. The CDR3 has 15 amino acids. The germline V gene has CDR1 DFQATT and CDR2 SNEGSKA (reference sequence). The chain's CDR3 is CSASAALQGSAEAFF. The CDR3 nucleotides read TGCAGTGCTAGCGCCGCTTTACAGGGGAGTGCTGAAGCTTTCTTT.

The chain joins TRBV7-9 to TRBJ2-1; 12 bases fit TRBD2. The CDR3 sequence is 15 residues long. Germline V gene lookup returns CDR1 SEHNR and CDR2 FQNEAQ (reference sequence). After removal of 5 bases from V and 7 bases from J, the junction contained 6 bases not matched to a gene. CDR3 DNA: TGTGCCAGCAGCGGTACTAGCGGGGGGCGTAATGAGCAGTTCTTC. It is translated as CASSGTSGGRNEQFF.

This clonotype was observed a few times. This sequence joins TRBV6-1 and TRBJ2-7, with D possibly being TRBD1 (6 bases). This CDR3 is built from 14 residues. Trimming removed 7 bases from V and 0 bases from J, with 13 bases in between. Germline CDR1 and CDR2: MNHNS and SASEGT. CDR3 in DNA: TGTGCCAGCAAAAGAGACAGGAGCTCCTACGAGCAGTACTTC. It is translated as CASKRDRSSYEQYF.

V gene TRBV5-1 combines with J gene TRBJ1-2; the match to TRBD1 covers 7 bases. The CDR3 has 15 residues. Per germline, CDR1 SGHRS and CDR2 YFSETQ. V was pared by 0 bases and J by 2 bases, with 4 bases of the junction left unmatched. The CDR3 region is CASSLGDRENYGYTF. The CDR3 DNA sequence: TGCGCCAGCAGCTTGGGCGACAGGGAAAACTATGGCTACACCTTC.

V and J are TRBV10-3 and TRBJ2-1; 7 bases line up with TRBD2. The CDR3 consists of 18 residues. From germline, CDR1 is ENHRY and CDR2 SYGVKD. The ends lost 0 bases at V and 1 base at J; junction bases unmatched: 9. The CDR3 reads CAISESMGGMVSYNEQFF. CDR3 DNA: TGTGCCATCAGTGAGTCGATGGGAGGGATGGTGTCCTACAATGAGCAGTTCTTC.

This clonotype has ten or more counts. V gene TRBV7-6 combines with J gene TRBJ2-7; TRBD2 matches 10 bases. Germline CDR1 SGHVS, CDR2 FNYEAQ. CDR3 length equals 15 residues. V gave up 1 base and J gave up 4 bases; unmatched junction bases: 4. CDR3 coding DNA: TGTGCCAGCAGCTTAGATGCTAGCGGGGGATACGAGCAGTACTTC. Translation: CASSLDASGGYEQYF.

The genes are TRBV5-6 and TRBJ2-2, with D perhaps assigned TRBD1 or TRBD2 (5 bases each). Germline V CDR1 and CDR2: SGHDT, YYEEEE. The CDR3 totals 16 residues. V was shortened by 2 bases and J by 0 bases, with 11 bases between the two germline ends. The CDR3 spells CASSFGAHSNTGELFF. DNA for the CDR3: TGTGCCAGCAGCTTCGGGGCCCATTCGAACACCGGGGAGCTGTTTTTT.

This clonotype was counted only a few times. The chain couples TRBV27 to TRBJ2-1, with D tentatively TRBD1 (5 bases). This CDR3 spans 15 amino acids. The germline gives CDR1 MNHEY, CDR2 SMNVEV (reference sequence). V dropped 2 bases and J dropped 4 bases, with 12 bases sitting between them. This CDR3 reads CASSLEAGAYNEQFF. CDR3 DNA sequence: TGTGCCAGCAGTTTAGAGGCTGGGGCTTACAATGAGCAGTTCTTC.